This T cell receptor (beta chain) is drawn from a study of cytomegalovirus exposure and HLA in healthy donors. Trimming stripped 1 base from V and 8 bases from J, with 6 bases between. CDR3 length: 12 residues. Germline CDR1 reads SGHVS; CDR2 reads FNYEAQ. This clone showed up just a few times. No antigen is known for it. The study, taken as a whole, reports: The investigators catalogued 150 to 200 TCR beta chains as cytomegalovirus-associated. According to an earlier analysis, most TCR beta V segments yielded productive rearrangements about 87% or about 30% of the time.

The PCR made use of 60 Vbeta and 13 Jbeta primers. The method was immunoSEQ multiplex PCR; TCRdb's version includes in-frame clones alone and lacks a portion of them. Of some 120,000 clones listed, roughly 70% are singletons. V and J are TRBV7-6 and TRBJ2-1; D unclear. The sample comprised PBMCs. The TCR originated in a man aged 25 to 40 in good health and CMV-seronegative. As DNA, the CDR3 is TGTGCCAGCAGCTTAGGTTACTATGAGCAGTTCTTC. Encoded protein: CASSLGYYEQFF.